The present T cell receptor beta chain was sequenced within a study of CD8 T cells in Susac syndrome. Per the germline V gene, CDR1 is SNHLY and CDR2 is FYNNEI. The CDR3 has 13 residues. Trimming pared 8 bases from V and 5 bases from J, leaving 15 bases between. The multiple sclerosis controls comprised treatment-naive patients whose relapsing-remitting disease was stable or active. Random hexamers primed reverse transcription of about 0.5 to 1 ug RNA. By means of immunoSEQ multiplex PCR, TCR beta CDR3 spanning 54 Vbeta and 13 Jbeta underwent amplification. Each CDR3 protein gets one entry after TCRdb re-called the immunoSEQ multiplex PCR reads with MiXCR. The sample yields a few hundred thousand distinct CDR3 sequences, 95% seen once.

The specimen was CD4+ T cells from PBMCs. This clonotype was obtained from a human donor with multiple sclerosis. The chain uses TRBV2 and TRBJ1-1; D not resolved. The CDR3 protein is CASWRELGTEAFF. CDR3 DNA sequence: TGTGCCAGCTGGAGGGAGTTGGGGACTGAAGCTTTCTTT.